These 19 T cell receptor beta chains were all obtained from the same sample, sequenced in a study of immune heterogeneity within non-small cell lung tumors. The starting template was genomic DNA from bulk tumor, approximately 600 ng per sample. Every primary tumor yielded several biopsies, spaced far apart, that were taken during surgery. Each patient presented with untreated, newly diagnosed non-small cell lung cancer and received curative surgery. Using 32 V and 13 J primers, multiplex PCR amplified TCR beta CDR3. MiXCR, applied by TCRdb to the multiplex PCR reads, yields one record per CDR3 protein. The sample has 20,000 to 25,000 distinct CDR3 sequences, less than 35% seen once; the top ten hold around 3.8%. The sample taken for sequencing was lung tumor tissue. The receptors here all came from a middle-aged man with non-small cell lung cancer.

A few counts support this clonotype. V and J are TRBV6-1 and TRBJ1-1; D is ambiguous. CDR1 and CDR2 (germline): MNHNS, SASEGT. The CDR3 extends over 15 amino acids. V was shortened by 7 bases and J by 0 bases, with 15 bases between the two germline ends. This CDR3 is CASTSSGELNTEAFF. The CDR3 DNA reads TGTGCCAGCACCAGCTCGGGCGAGTTGAACACTGAAGCTTTCTTT.

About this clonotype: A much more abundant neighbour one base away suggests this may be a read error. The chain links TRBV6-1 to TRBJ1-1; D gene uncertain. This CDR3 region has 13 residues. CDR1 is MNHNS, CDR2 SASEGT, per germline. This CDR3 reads CASNEGCDTEAFF. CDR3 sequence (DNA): TGTGCCAGCAATGAAGGTTGCGACACTGAAGCTTTCTTT.

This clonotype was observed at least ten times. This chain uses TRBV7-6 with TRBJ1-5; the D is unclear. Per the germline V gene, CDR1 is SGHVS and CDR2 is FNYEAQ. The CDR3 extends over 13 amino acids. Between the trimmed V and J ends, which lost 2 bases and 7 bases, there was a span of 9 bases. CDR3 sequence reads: CASSLRVGQPQHF. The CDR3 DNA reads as TGTGCCAGCAGCTTACGGGTAGGGCAGCCCCAGCATTTT. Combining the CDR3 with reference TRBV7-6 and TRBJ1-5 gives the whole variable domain GAGVSQSPRYKVTKRGQDVALRCDPISGHVSLYWYRQALGQGPEFLTYFNYEAQQDKSGLPNDRFSAERPEGSISTLTIQRTEQRDSAMYRCASSLRVGQPQHFGDGTRLSIL.

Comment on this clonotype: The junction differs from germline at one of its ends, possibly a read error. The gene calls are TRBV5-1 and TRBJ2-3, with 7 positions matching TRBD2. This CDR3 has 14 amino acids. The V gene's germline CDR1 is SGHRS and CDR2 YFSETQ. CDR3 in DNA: TGCGCCAGCGGGGGGGAGAGACGCACAGATACGAAGTATTTT. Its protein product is CASGGERRTDTKYF.

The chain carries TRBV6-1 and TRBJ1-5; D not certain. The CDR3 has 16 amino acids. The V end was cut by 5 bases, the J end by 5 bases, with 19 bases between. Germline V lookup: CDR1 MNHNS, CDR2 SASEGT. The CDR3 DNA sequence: TGTGCCAGCAGTCACCCCCCCAGCGGGGAGGATCAGCCCCAGCATTTT. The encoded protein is CASSHPPSGEDQPQHF.

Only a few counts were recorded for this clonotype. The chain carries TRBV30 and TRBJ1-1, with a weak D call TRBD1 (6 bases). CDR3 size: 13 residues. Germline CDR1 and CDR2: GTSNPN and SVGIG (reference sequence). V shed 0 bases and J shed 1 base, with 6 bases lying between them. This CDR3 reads CAWSVGGNTEAFF. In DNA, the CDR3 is TGTGCCTGGAGTGTAGGGGGGAACACTGAAGCTTTCTTT.

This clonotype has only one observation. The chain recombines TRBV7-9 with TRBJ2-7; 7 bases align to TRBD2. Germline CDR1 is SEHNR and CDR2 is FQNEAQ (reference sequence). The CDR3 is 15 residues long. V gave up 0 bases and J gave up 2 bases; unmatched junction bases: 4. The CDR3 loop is CASSLAGGGTYEQYF. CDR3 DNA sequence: TGTGCCAGCAGCTTAGCGGGGGGGGGTACCTACGAGCAGTACTTC.

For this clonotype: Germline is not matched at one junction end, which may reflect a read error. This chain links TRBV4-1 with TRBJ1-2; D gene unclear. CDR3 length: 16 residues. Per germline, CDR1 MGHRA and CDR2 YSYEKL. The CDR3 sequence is CASSRGKAAILYGCTF. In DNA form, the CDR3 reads TGCGCCAGCAGCCGCGGGAAGGCGGCTATCCTCTATGGCTGCACCTTC.

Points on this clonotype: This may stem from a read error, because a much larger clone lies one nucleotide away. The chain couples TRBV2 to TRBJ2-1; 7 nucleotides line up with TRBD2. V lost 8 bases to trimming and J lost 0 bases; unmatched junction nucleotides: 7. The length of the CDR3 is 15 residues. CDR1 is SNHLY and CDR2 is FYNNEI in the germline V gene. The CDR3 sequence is CASDSAGSSYNEQFF. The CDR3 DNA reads TGTGCCAGCGATTCAGCGGGAAGCTCCTACAATGAGCAGTTCTTC.

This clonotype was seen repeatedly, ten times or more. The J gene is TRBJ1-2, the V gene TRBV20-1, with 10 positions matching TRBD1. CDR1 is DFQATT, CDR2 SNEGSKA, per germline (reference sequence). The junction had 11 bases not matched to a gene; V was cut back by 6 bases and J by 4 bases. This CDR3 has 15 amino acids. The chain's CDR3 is CSAREGTGVTYGYTF. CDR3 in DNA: TGCAGTGCCAGGGAAGGGACAGGGGTGACCTATGGCTACACCTTC.

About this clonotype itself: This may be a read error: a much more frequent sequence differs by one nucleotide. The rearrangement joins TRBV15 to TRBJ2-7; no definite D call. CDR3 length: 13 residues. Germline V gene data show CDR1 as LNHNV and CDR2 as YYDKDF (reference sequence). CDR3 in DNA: TGTGCCACCAGAAGAGCGTCGTCGTACGAGCAGTACTTC. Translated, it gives CATRRASSYEQYF.

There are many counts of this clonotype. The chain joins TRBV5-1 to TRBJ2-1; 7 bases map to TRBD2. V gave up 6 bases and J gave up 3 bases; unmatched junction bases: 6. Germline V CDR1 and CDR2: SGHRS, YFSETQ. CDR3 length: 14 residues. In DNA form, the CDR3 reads TGCGCCAGCACCGGGGGGACTGGCTACAATGAGCAGTTCTTC. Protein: CASTGGTGYNEQFF.

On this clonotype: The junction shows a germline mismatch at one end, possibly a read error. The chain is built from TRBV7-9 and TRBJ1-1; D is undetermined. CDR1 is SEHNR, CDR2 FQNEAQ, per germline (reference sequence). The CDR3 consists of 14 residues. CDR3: CASSFPRQNTVAFF. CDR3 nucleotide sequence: TGTGCCAGCAGCTTTCCCAGGCAGAACACTGTAGCTTTCTTT.

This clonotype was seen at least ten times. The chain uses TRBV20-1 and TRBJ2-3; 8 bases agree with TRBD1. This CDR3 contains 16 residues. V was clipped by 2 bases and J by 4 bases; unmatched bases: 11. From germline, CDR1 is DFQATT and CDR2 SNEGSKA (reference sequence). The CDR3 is CSARRFRTGQSDTQYF. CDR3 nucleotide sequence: TGCAGTGCTAGAAGGTTTCGGACAGGGCAGTCAGATACGCAGTATTTT.

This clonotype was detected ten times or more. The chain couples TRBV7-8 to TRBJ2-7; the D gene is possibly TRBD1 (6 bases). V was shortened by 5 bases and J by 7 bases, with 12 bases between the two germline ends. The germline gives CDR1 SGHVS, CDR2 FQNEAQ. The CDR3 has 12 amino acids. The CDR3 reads CASSIRGSEQYF. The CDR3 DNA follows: TGTGCCAGCAGCATTAGGGGGTCAGAGCAGTACTTC.

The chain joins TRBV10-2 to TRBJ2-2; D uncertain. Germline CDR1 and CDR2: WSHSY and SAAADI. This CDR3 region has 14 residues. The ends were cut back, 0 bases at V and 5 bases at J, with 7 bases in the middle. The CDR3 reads CASSESQLTGELFF. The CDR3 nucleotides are TGCGCCAGCAGTGAGTCACAGCTAACCGGGGAGCTGTTTTTT.

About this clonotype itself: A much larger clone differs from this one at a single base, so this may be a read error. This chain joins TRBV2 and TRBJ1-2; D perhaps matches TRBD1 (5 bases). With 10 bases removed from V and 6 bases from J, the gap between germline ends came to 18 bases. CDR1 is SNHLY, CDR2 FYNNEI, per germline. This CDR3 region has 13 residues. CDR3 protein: CAKRRAGFHGYTF. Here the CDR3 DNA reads TGTGCCAAACGGAGGGCAGGGTTCCATGGCTACACCTTC.

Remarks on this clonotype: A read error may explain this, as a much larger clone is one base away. The DNA for the CDR3 is TGTGCCATCAGCTTAACGACTAGCGGGCGAGTCGATGAGCAGTTCTTC. This codes for CAISLTTSGRVDEQFF. This chain joins TRBV7-3 and TRBJ2-1, with 10 bases identical to TRBD2. Germline assignment: CDR1 SGHTA and CDR2 FQGTGA. The CDR3 spans 16 residues.

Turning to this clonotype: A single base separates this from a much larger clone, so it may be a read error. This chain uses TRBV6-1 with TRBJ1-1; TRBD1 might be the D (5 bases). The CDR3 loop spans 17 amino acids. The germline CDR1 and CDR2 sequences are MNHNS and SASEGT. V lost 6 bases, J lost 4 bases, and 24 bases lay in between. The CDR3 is CASSRKKPARGSTEAFF. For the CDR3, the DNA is TGTGCCAGCAGCCGAAAGAAACCTGCAAGGGGAAGCACTGAAGCTTTCTTT.